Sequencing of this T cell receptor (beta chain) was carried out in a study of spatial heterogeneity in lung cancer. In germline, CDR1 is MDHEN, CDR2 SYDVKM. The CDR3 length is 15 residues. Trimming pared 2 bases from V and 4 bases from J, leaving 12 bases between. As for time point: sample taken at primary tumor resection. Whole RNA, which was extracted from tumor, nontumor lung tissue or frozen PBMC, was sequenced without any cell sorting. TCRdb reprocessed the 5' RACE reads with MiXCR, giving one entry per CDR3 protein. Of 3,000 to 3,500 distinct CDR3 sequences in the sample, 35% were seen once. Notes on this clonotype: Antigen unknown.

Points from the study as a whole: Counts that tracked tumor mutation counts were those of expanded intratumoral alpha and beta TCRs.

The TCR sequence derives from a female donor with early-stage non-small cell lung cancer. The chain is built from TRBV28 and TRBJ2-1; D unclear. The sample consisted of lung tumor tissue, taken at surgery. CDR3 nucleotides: TGTGCCAGCAGTTTAACTTCCTTGGGATACAATGAGCAGTTCTTC. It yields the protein CASSLTSLGYNEQFF.